This T cell receptor beta chain was documented in a study of T cell responses to AZD1222 COVID-19 vaccine. Study-level points and caveats: An increase in Spike-specific TCR breadth and depth was observed after two AZD1222 doses. Among vaccine-associated CD4 TCRs, coverage spanned spike, with dominance at 160-218 and 743-854.

Profiling relied on immunoSEQ multiplex PCR, and the TCRdb table lists in-frame clones only, not all of them. The sample lists about 93,000 clones, roughly 88% occurring once. Germline V lookup: CDR1 LNHDA, CDR2 SQIVND (reference sequence). This CDR3 has 11 amino acids. Trimming cost V 8 bases and J 8 bases, with 12 bases left between them. Concerning this clone: Its antigen is unidentified.

This specimen consisted of peripheral blood, obtained on day 0 of AZD1222 vaccination. The chain is built from TRBV19 and TRBJ1-2, with a possible D match to TRBD1 (5 bases). The sequence was collected from an adult in good health. CDR3 DNA: TGTGCCAGTCGGGGACGTGACGGCTACACCTTC. Translating gives CASRGRDGYTF.